These 5 T cell receptor beta chains were all obtained from the same sample, sequenced in a study of blood T cell repertoires in COVID-19. The protocol was immunoSEQ multiplex PCR, while the TCRdb copy is restricted to in-frame clones and leaves out a portion. This sample has over 300,000 clones; almost 90% occur once, and the top ten carry 6% to 7.5%. Sequenced: peripheral blood. These receptors were taken from a man younger than 35 with active or convalescent COVID-19.

The chain uses TRBV6-2 or TRBV6-3 and TRBJ2-7, with D unresolved. Trimming pared 2 bases from V and 2 bases from J, leaving 4 bases between. The V gene's germline CDR1 is MNHEY and CDR2 SVGEGT. The CDR3 is made up of 12 amino acids. CDR3 bases: TGTGCCAGCAGTTACCCAGCCTACGAGCAGTACTTC. Protein: CASSYPAYEQYF.

The V and J genes are TRBV6-5 and TRBJ1-2; 11 bases agree with TRBD1. The CDR3 totals 14 residues. J was trimmed by 2 bases and V by 8 bases; bases with no gene match: 4. Germline lookup yields CDR1 MNHEY and CDR2 SVGAGI. DNA of the CDR3: TGTGCCAGCCGGACAGGGGGCGCGAACTATGGCTACACCTTC. Residues: CASRTGGANYGYTF.

V usage is TRBV7-8 and J usage is TRBJ2-2, with 10 positions matching TRBD2. The CDR3 covers 18 residues. The V gene end was trimmed by 5 bases and the J gene end by 2 bases; junction bases not matched to a gene: 11. Germline CDR1 SGHVS, CDR2 FQNEAQ. The CDR3 sequence is CASSADGLAGVNTGELFF. The CDR3 DNA reads as TGTGCCAGCAGCGCTGACGGGCTAGCGGGGGTAAACACCGGGGAGCTGTTTTTT. The full variable domain, rest sourced from reference TRBV7-8 and TRBJ2-2, is GAGVSQSPRYKVAKRGQDVALRCDPISGHVSLFWYQQALGQGPEFLTYFQNEAQLDKSGLPSDRFFAERPEGSVSTLKIQRTQQEDSAVYLCASSADGLAGVNTGELFFGEGSRLTVL.

The gene calls are TRBV4-3 and TRBJ2-3, with TRBD2 matching over 7 bases. With 1 base clipped from V and 2 bases from J, the junction kept 3 bases outside the gene matches. CDR3 length: 15 amino acids. Germline-derived CDR1 and CDR2 are LGHNA and YSLEER. CDR3 DNA: TGCGCCAGCAGCCAAGTAGCGGGCCCCACAGATACGCAGTATTTT. It encodes CASSQVAGPTDTQYF.

V usage is TRBV25-1 and J usage is TRBJ2-7; unclear D gene. The CDR3 has 13 residues. Trimming left V 6 bases short and J 3 bases short, with 12 bases between. From germline, CDR1 is MGHDK and CDR2 SYGVNS. CDR3 region: CASSVNIHYEQYF. DNA of the CDR3: TGTGCCAGCAGCGTCAACATTCACTACGAGCAGTACTTC.